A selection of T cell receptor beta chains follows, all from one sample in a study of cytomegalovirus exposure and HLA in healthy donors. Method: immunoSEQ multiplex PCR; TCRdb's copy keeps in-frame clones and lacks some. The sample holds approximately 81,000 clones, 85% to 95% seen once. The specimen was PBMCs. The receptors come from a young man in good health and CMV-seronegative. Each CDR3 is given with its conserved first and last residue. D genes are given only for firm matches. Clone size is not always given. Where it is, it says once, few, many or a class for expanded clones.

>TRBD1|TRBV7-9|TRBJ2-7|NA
TGTGCCAGCAGCTTAGGCCCCGGGACAGGAATTTACGAGCAGTACTTC
CASSLGPGTGIYEQYF
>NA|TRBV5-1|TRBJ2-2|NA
TGCGCCAGCAGCTTGTCCCCGGAGATCACCGGGGAGCTGTTTTTT
CASSLSPEITGELFF
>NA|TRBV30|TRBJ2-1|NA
TGTGCCTGGAGATGGCTGGCGGGGTCCAATGAGCAGTTCTTC
CAWRWLAGSNEQFF
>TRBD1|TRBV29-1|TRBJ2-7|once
TGCAGCGTTGAAGGGGGGGACAGGGGCTACGAGCAGTACTTC
CSVEGGDRGYEQYF
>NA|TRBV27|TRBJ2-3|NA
TGTGCCAGCAGTTATTCTAGCACAGATACGCAGTATTTT
CASSYSSTDTQYF
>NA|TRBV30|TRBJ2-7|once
TGTGCCTGGAGTCAGGGGTATAGCTACGAGCAGTACTTC
CAWSQGYSYEQYF
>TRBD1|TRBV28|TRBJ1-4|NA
TGTGCCAGCAGTCCTACCGGGACAGGCAATGAAAAACTGTTTTTT
CASSPTGTGNEKLFF
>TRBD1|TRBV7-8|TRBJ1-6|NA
TGTGCCAGCAGCCCACTCCACGTGACAGGGGACTCACCCCTCCACTTT
CASSPLHVTGDSPLHF
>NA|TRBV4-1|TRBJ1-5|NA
TGCGCCAGCAGCCAAGGGCCGGGGGGTGGACGCAATCAGCCCCAGCATTTT
CASSQGPGGGRNQPQHF
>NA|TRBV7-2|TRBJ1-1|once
TGTGCCAGCAGCCGGACAACTGAAGCTTTCTTT
CASSRTTEAFF
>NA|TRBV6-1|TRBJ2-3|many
TGTGCCAGCAGTGAAGCGGTTGGGGGGAGCACAGATACGCAGTATTTT
CASSEAVGGSTDTQYF
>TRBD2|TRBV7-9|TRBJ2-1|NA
TGTGCCAGCAGCCGTAGCGGGATGACCCTCAATGAGCAGTTCTTC
CASSRSGMTLNEQFF
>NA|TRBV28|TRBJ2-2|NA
TGTGCCAGCTGCGAGCAGGGTCGTTACACCGGGGAGCTGTTTTTT
CASCEQGRYTGELFF
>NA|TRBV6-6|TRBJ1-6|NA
TGTGCCAGCAGTTACAGGGGCAATAATTCACCCCTCCACTTT
CASSYRGNNSPLHF
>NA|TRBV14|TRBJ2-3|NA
TGTGCCAGCAGCCAAGATCAGGGGTTCGGATGGACAGATACGCAGTATTTT
CASSQDQGFGWTDTQYF
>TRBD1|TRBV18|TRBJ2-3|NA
TGTGCCAGCTCAGAGAACAGGGGGGCAACAGATACGCAGTATTTT
CASSENRGATDTQYF
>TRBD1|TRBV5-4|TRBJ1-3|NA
TGTGCCAGCAGCTTGGGGGACAGGAGCTCTGGAAACACCATATATTTT
CASSLGDRSSGNTIYF
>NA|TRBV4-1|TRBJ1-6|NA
TGCGCCAGCAGCCAAATGCCCTACACTCCCGGGGGACCCCTCCACTTT
CASSQMPYTPGGPLHF
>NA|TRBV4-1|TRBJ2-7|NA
TGCGCCAGCAGCCATTCGTTCCTCCCTAACTACGAGCAGTACTTC
CASSHSFLPNYEQYF
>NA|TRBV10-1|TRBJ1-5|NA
TGCGCCAGCAGTGAAGGGACAAATAACAATCAGCCCCAGCATTTT
CASSEGTNNNQPQHF
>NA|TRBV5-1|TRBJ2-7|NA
TGCGCCAGCAGGGACAGACCAGCCTACGAGCAGTACTTC
CASRDRPAYEQYF
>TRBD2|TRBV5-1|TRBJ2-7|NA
TGCGCCAGCAGCCCAGTCCCTAGCGGTTCAACCTACGAGCAGTACTTC
CASSPVPSGSTYEQYF
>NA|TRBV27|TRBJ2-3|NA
TGTGCCAGCAGTGCGACTCCGACGAGCACAGATACGCAGTATTTT
CASSATPTSTDTQYF
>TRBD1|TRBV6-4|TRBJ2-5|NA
TGTGCCAGCAGCCTTACTCCGGGACAGGGTAAAGAGACCCAGTACTTC
CASSLTPGQGKETQYF
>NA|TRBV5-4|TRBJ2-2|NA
TGTGCCAGCAGCTTGTTGGGGGGCGGGGAGCTGTTTTTT
CASSLLGGGELFF
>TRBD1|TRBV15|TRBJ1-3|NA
TGTGCCACCAGCAGAGGGACAGGGTTTGGAAACACCATATATTTT
CATSRGTGFGNTIYF
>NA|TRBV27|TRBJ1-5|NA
TGTGCCAGCAGTCTATCCGGGGGTCTAAGTGGCAATCAGCCCCAGCATTTT
CASSLSGGLSGNQPQHF
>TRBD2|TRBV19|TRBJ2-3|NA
TGTGCCAGTACCACGAGGGCATATAGGCGGGAGGCGGGAGATACGCAGTATTTT
CASTTRAYRREAGDTQYF
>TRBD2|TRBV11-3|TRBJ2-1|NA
TGTGCCAGCAGCTTAGATGGGACTAGCGCACAGAGCTCCTACAATGAGCAGTTCTTC
CASSLDGTSAQSSYNEQFF
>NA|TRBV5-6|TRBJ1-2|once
TGTGCCAGCAGCTTGGGGCGGGGGCGCTATGGCTACACCTTC
CASSLGRGRYGYTF
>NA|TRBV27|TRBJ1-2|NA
TGTGCCAGCAGTTTCCTCCCCGGGGGGAACTATGGCTACACCTTC
CASSFLPGGNYGYTF
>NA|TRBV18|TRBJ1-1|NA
TGTGCCAGCTCACCACGGGTGACAGGGAACACTGAAGCTTTCTTT
CASSPRVTGNTEAFF
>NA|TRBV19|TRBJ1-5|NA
TGTGCCAGTAGGGACAGAACCTTTAGCAATCAGCCCCAGCATTTT
CASRDRTFSNQPQHF
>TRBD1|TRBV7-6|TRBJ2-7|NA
TGTGCCAGCAGCTTAGCCGGGACAGGGACCTACGAGCAGTACTTC
CASSLAGTGTYEQYF
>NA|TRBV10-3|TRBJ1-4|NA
TGTGCCATCAGTGAGAGGACAGTAGCCTCAACTAATGAAAAACTGTTTTTT
CAISERTVASTNEKLFF
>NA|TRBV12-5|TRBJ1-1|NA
TGTGCTAGTGGTTTGGGAAGGCCCCAGGGGGCTTTCTTT
CASGLGRPQGAFF
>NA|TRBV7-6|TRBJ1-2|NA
TGTGCCAGCAGCCTTGATAGAAGGGGCAACTATGGCTACACCTTC
CASSLDRRGNYGYTF
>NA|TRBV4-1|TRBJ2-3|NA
TGCGCCAGCAGCCAAGCCAGGACTTCCGACACAGATACGCAGTATTTT
CASSQARTSDTDTQYF
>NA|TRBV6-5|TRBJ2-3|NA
TGTGCCAGCAGTCCCCGACAGATTTGGAATACGCAGTATTTT
CASSPRQIWNTQYF
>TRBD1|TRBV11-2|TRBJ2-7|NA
TGTGCCAGCAGCTTACCGGGACAGGGCCACGAGCAGTACTTC
CASSLPGQGHEQYF
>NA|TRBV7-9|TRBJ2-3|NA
TGTGCCAGCAGCTTACGGGATACGCAGTATTTT
CASSLRDTQYF
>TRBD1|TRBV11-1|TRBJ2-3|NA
TGTGCCAGCAGCCTTGACAGGGTTATGGGCACAGATACGCAGTATTTT
CASSLDRVMGTDTQYF
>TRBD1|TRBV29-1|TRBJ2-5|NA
TGCAGCGTTAGCAACAGGGGGCTAGAGACCCAGTACTTC
CSVSNRGLETQYF
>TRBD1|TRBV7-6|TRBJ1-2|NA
TGTGCCAGCAGCTTATCGGACAGGGGGCGTTACTATGGCTACACCTTC
CASSLSDRGRYYGYTF
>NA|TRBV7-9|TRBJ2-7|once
TGTGCCAGCAGCGCAAGGACTACCTACGAGCAGTACTTC
CASSARTTYEQYF
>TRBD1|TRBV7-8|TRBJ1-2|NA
TGTGCCAGCAGCTCTTCCTGGACAGGGGATGGCTACACCTTC
CASSSSWTGDGYTF
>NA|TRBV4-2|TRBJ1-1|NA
TGTGCCAGCAGCCACCCCTCCGGGGAGGCCCCCCTCTTT
CASSHPSGEAPLF